Listed below are T cell receptor beta chains from one sample, sequenced in a study of regulatory T cells in long-lasting Graves disease. One entry per CDR3 protein, called by TCRdb with MiXCR from the multiplex PCR reads. The sample shows roughly 430,000 distinct CDR3 sequences, around 15% of them seen only once. These data are also associated with another study on T cells in Graves' hyperthyroidism and ophthalmopathy.

This sample comprised peripheral blood mononuclear cells (PBMCs), obtained at new diagnosis, from a patient treated with antithyroid drugs. These receptors originate from a woman in her 30s with Graves disease. Both conserved end residues are part of each CDR3. Each record gives: J gene, V gene, CDR3 protein.

j_call: TRBJ2-2
v_call: TRBV10-2
cdr3_aa: CASRGRMNTGELFF

j_call: TRBJ2-2
v_call: TRBV28
cdr3_aa: CASSSGLAGGVGGELFF

j_call: TRBJ2-1
v_call: TRBV30
cdr3_aa: CAWRLTGTSGRAAYNEQFF

j_call: TRBJ2-1
v_call: TRBV7-3
cdr3_aa: CASSLSPGGNEQFF

j_call: TRBJ2-2
v_call: TRBV6-1
cdr3_aa: CASSRTANTGELFF

j_call: TRBJ2-2
v_call: TRBV12-5
cdr3_aa: CASGLVPRGGLRDPTRNTGELFF

j_call: TRBJ2-3
v_call: TRBV15
cdr3_aa: CATSSNRQPLTDTQYF

j_call: TRBJ2-2
v_call: TRBV6-5
cdr3_aa: CASSYGRSIYTGELFF

j_call: TRBJ1-1
v_call: TRBV6-2/TRBV6-3
cdr3_aa: CASSRTDAEAFF

j_call: TRBJ1-1
v_call: TRBV5-1
cdr3_aa: CASSRTGEDTEAFF

j_call: TRBJ1-2
v_call: TRBV7-2
cdr3_aa: CASEEDSFYGYTF

j_call: TRBJ1-1
v_call: TRBV6-2/TRBV6-3
cdr3_aa: CASSVDMNTEAFF

j_call: TRBJ2-7
v_call: TRBV28
cdr3_aa: CASSLGGGGYEQYF